The clone carrying this TCR beta chain was detected a few times. The antigen remains undetermined. These data come from a study of cytomegalovirus exposure and HLA in healthy donors. Study-wide results and limits: The authors assumed roughly uniform sequencing depth across donors for presence/absence analyses. Later examination showed HLA-associated TCR beta chains had greater clonal expansion than equally common others.

The trim removed 5 bases at V and 2 bases at J, leaving 4 bases unmatched. The CDR3 runs 14 residues. CDR1 is MNHEY and CDR2 is SVGAGI in the germline V gene. The PCR had 60 Vbeta and 13 Jbeta primers. Original methodology: A later analysis tallied tens of millions of unique TCR beta chains, around 12 million of them shared. Measured with immunoSEQ multiplex PCR; TCRdb has only the in-frame clones, and not every one. The V and J calls and clone size are taken from that table; D and trimming were inferred from the DNA. This sample yields tens of thousands of clones, of which roughly 81% are seen a single time; roughly an eighth belongs to the top ten.

V usage is TRBV6-5 and J usage is TRBJ2-7; 9 bases map to TRBD2. The TCR originated in a human donor in good health. The sample taken for sequencing was PBMCs. CDR3 in amino acids: CASSPTSGPYEQYF. DNA for the CDR3: TGTGCCAGCAGTCCCACTAGCGGGCCCTACGAGCAGTACTTC.